The text below deals with one T cell receptor (beta chain). V lost 8 bases and J 2 bases, leaving 13 bases between the germline ends. This CDR3 has 13 amino acids. Germline V gene lookup returns CDR1 MNHEY and CDR2 SMNVEV (reference sequence). The data were taken from a study of blood T cell repertoires in COVID-19. Study in general: Acute and convalescent COVID-19 samples came from the United States, Italy and Spain. From T cells, B-cell-depleted T cells, or PBMCs came the material, which was cDNA or gDNA.

Authors' data handling: Reference gene primers were amplified, and this amplification served to estimate nucleated cell counts. Assay: immunoSEQ multiplex PCR; the TCRdb copy retains only in-frame clones and omits some. D and trimming were read from the DNA, whereas the V and J calls and clone size are those reported in that table. The table lists 55,000 to 70,000 clones, 60% to 85% of them singletons. Sequencing was performed on peripheral blood. The chain combines TRBV27 with TRBJ2-7, with TRBD2 as a possible D gene (6 bases). The receptor was derived from a human donor in a cohort sampled during active COVID-19. CDR3 in DNA: TGTGCCAGCGGGCGGGGCCAGACCTACGAGCAGTACTTC. This translates into CASGRGQTYEQYF.